This note documents a single TCR beta chain sequence. This CDR3 spans 22 amino acids. Per the germline V gene, CDR1 is MNHEY and CDR2 is SMNVEV (reference sequence). V shed 7 bases, J shed 5 bases, and the junction held 30 bases outside the gene matches. Sequencing was performed with immunoSEQ multiplex PCR; in TCRdb, only in-frame clones are kept and a portion is missing. Of 300,000 to 400,000 clones in the sample, roughly 91% were seen once. This specimen belongs to a study of blood T cell repertoires in COVID-19. Study as a whole: Specimens from acute and convalescent COVID-19 originated in the United States, Italy and Spain.

The sample taken for sequencing was peripheral blood. The sequence derives from a man aged 50 or older with active or convalescent COVID-19. This chain connects TRBV27 to TRBJ2-7; 12 bases fit TRBD1. The CDR3 DNA reads as TGTGCCAGCAAATTAGAGGGGACAGGGGGCACGGTAGCGGGAGCAGGCCGACACGAGCAGTACTTC. This translates into CASKLEGTGGTVAGAGRHEQYF.